This TCR beta chain is drawn from a study of beta chain features in type 1 diabetes. The ends were cut back, 5 bases at V and 10 bases at J, with 21 bases in the middle. The CDR3 runs 15 residues. Germline-derived CDR1 and CDR2 are SNHLY and FYNNEI. Since all of the isolated RNA was reverse transcribed, expressed TCRB transcripts were what got sequenced. Assay used: immunoSEQ multiplex PCR; TCRdb lists only in-frame clones, some missing. The table lists approximately 200,000 clones, over 7.5% of them singletons. CD4+ cells of the naive, central memory, regulatory and stem cell-like memory types were sorted via CD45RO/CCR7/CD25/CD127/CD95/CD27.

This chain uses TRBV2 with TRBJ2-1, with D possibly being TRBD1 (6 bases). The receptor comes from a woman under 30 in good health. Sequencing was performed on naive CD4+ T cells from blood. Here the CDR3 reads CASSPTLTGTGEQFF. The CDR3, as DNA: TGTGCCAGCAGTCCAACCCTCACAGGGACGGGAGAGCAGTTCTTC.